Listed below are T cell receptor beta chains from one sample, sequenced in a study of CD8 T cells in ankylosing spondylitis. Each CDR3 protein is one row after TCRdb ran MiXCR on the 5' RACE reads. The sample consists of roughly 38,000 distinct CDR3 sequences, 15% to 20% of them appearing once. What was sequenced was blood. The receptors were gathered from a male donor with ankylosing spondylitis or in good health (not recorded which). CDR3s include the opening cysteine and the closing phenylalanine or tryptophan. A D gene is named only where the DNA matches it firmly. Size is stated for part of the rows, as once, few or many counts, or as a class when the clone is expanded.

cdr3_length	v_call	d_call	j_call	clone_size	cdr3_nt	cdr3_aa
15	TRBV20-1	NA	TRBJ1-4	NA	TGCAGTGCTAGAGCAGGGGTTGATGGAGGTGAAAAACTGTTTTTT	CSARAGVDGGEKLFF
14	TRBV20-1	TRBD2	TRBJ2-7	few	TGCAGTGCTGGCTCCGGGACTACCGACTACGAGCAGTACTTC	CSAGSGTTDYEQYF
13	TRBV7-3	NA	TRBJ2-4	NA	TGTGCCAGCAGCGAGGGGGCCAAAAACATTCAGTACTTC	CASSEGAKNIQYF
11	TRBV5-1	NA	TRBJ2-1	many	TGCGCCAGCAGCTTCCTAGGGGAGCAGTTCTTC	CASSFLGEQFF
17	TRBV12-3/TRBV12-4	NA	TRBJ2-4	few	TGTGCCAGCAGTTCAAGACAAATCACGTCAGCCAAAAACATTCAGTACTTC	CASSSRQITSAKNIQYF
15	TRBV12-3/TRBV12-4	TRBD2	TRBJ2-3	few	TGTGCCAGCAGTTTAGAGGGACTAGCGGGGGATACGCAGTATTTT	CASSLEGLAGDTQYF
15	TRBV3-1	NA	TRBJ2-4	few	TGTGCCAGCAGCTACCAGGGAATAGCCAAAAACATTCAGTACTTC	CASSYQGIAKNIQYF
13	TRBV29-1	NA	TRBJ2-7	NA	TGCAGCGTTGAAGATCGGGTACCAGACGAGCAGTACTTC	CSVEDRVPDEQYF
13	TRBV20-1	NA	TRBJ2-5	NA	TGCAGTGCTAGCCCGCTAGCCGGAGAGACCCAGTACTTC	CSASPLAGETQYF
12	TRBV29-1	TRBD1	TRBJ2-7	NA	TGCAGCGGGGGACAGGAAATCAACGAGCAGTACTTC	CSGGQEINEQYF
13	TRBV20-1	TRBD1	TRBJ1-4	NA	TGCAGTGCTGACCGGGACAGGACGGAAAAACTGTTTTTT	CSADRDRTEKLFF